This TCR beta chain emerged from a study of cytomegalovirus exposure and HLA in healthy donors. Study in general: In an early release, HLA-typed donors contributed approximately 80 million unique TCR sequences. Regarding the study as a whole: When analyzed later, a missense DCLRE1C variant was found to be linked to TCR beta V- and J-gene trimming. Specificity of three CMV-associated chains for CMV antigens was verified in vitro. An analysis was carried out later, and it reportedly showed fewer N-insertions in an Asian-associated ancestry cluster than the approximately 680-donor mean.

V was clipped by 7 bases and J by 5 bases; unmatched bases: 16. The CDR3 length is 17 residues. Germline V gene sequence: CDR1 LNHNV, CDR2 YYDKDF (reference sequence). This clone was seen more than once but under ten times. Its antigen is currently unknown. 13 Jbeta primers and 60 Vbeta primers were used for the PCR. Data came from immunoSEQ multiplex PCR; TCRdb stores just in-frame clones and leaves some out. The data contain some 150,000 clones, around 75% of them singletons. The gene calls are TRBV15 and TRBJ2-7; 11 bases match TRBD1. The sequenced sample was PBMCs. The sequence was obtained from a female donor in good health and CMV-seronegative. The CDR3 DNA is TGTGCCACCACCCCCTCTTTGGGGGACAGGGGGTTACACGAGCAGTACTTC. It yields the protein CATTPSLGDRGLHEQYF.